A selection of T cell receptor beta chains follows, all from one sample in a study of T cells after yellow fever vaccination. A single record per CDR3 protein comes from TCRdb applying MiXCR to the 5' RACE reads. The sample consists of 310,000 or so distinct CDR3 sequences, around 3.6% of them appearing once. Material: PBMCs, obtained on the day of the yellow fever booster vaccination. Receptors were obtained from a young man who received the YFV17D yellow fever vaccine. Both conserved end residues are part of each CDR3. D genes are given only for firm matches. Size is omitted from some rows. Given values are once, few, many or a class for expanded clones.

j_call | d_call | clone_size | v_call | cdr3_nt | cdr3_aa
TRBJ2-2 | - | - | TRBV15 | TGTGCCACCAGCAGAGATCGGGCAGATCTCACCGGGGAGCTGTTTTTT | CATSRDRADLTGELFF
TRBJ2-7 | - | few | TRBV7-9 | TGTGCCAGCAGCTTAGCGGGCTCAGGACTTACCGAATTC | CASSLAGSGLTEF
TRBJ2-1 | - | few | TRBV24-1 | TGTGCCACCAGTCTTGGTGGTGAGCAGTTCTTC | CATSLGGEQFF
TRBJ1-4 | - | - | TRBV11-2 | TGTGCCAGCAGCCAGAGAGGGAACTCTCTCAGGAAACTGTTTTTT | CASSQRGNSLRKLFF
TRBJ2-3 | - | - | TRBV27 | TGTGCCAGCAGTTTATTGGGGGCTGGGGGTTCCACAGATACGCAGTATTTT | CASSLLGAGGSTDTQYF
TRBJ2-7 | - | few | TRBV11-2 | TGTGCCAGCAGCGCCCGGGAGAACGAGCAGTACTTC | CASSARENEQYF
TRBJ2-2 | TRBD1 | many | TRBV9 | TGTGCCAGCAGCGTAGAACAGGGGAGAACCGGGGAGCTGTTTTTT | CASSVEQGRTGELFF
TRBJ2-5 | - | many | TRBV7-9 | TGTGCCAGCAGCCCCGCATGGGAGAAAGAGACCCAGTACTTC | CASSPAWEKETQYF
TRBJ2-7 | - | - | TRBV7-2 | TGTGCCAGCAGCCCAGAGCCGAGCTCCTACGAGCAGTACTTC | CASSPEPSSYEQYF
TRBJ1-2 | - | - | TRBV29-1 | TGCAGCGTTGAAGGAGGCACCAGAGTCTATGGCTACACCTTC | CSVEGGTRVYGYTF
TRBJ1-2 | - | few | TRBV15 | TGTGCCACCAGCAGAGATCCCGGACGCGCCTATGGCTACACCTTC | CATSRDPGRAYGYTF
TRBJ2-1 | - | few | TRBV6-5 | TGTGCCAGCAGCGAAGTTGGGGGTTCCTACAATGAGCAGTTCTTC | CASSEVGGSYNEQFF
TRBJ1-2 | - | few | TRBV30 | TGTGCCTGGAGTCGCTACAGGGCGGACTATGGCTACACCTTC | CAWSRYRADYGYTF
TRBJ1-2 | - | few | TRBV20-1 | TGCAGTGCCGGGGCCGGGGCTTCGGGCTACACCTTC | CSAGAGASGYTF
TRBJ1-3 | - | few | TRBV6-5 | TGTGCCAGCAGTCATAGGGACATCGGAAACACCATATATTTT | CASSHRDIGNTIYF
TRBJ2-2 | - | few | TRBV7-2 | TGTGCCAGCAGCTCGAGGCGGGTACTCAACACCGGGGAGCTGTTTTTT | CASSSRRVLNTGELFF
TRBJ1-1 | - | many | TRBV7-9 | TGTGCCAGCAGCTCCCTCTCGAACACTGAAGCTTTCTTT | CASSSLSNTEAFF
TRBJ2-3 | TRBD1 | many | TRBV7-9 | TGTGCCAGCAGCCTCCGGGACAGGGCCACAGATACGCAGTATTTT | CASSLRDRATDTQYF
TRBJ1-1 | - | many | TRBV7-8 | TGTGCCAGCAGCTTAGGCCGTCGTAGTGCGGGGTCAAACACTGAAGCTTTCTTT | CASSLGRRSAGSNTEAFF
TRBJ1-5 | TRBD1 | many | TRBV4-1 | TGCGCCAGCAGCTCCCGGGACAGGGGCAATCAGCCCCAGCATTTT | CASSSRDRGNQPQHF
TRBJ1-6 | - | few | TRBV19 | TGTGCCAGTAGTATGGAGGACAGCCCCTCACCCCTCCACTTT | CASSMEDSPSPLHF
TRBJ2-1 | TRBD2 | many | TRBV3-1 | TGTGCCAGCAGCGCGCGACTAGCCCTCTACAATGAGCAGTTCTTC | CASSARLALYNEQFF
TRBJ1-4 | - | - | TRBV20-1 | TGCAGTGCAACCCTGGCAACTAATGAAAAACTGTTTTTT | CSATLATNEKLFF
TRBJ2-3 | - | many | TRBV5-1 | TGCGCCAGCAGCTTAAGGCTAGCGCAAACCACAGATACGCAGTATTTT | CASSLRLAQTTDTQYF
TRBJ1-1 | - | many | TRBV7-9 | TGTGCCAGCAGCAACCGGACAGCTTTCACGAACACTGAAGCTTTCTTT | CASSNRTAFTNTEAFF
TRBJ2-3 | - | - | TRBV12-3/TRBV12-4 | TGTGCCAGCAGTTTAGAAGGACCTCCTTACACAGATACGCAGTATTTT | CASSLEGPPYTDTQYF
TRBJ2-7 | - | - | TRBV12-3/TRBV12-4 | TGTGCCAGCAGTTTGCAGGCTACCTACGAGCAGTACTTC | CASSLQATYEQYF
TRBJ2-1 | - | many | TRBV6-5 | TGTGCCAGCAAGAGGGTTGGAGGGAATGAGCAGTTCTTC | CASKRVGGNEQFF
TRBJ2-5 | - | many | TRBV10-2 | TGCGCCAGCAGTGAGTTTATAGCGGAGTACCAAGAGACCCAGTACTTC | CASSEFIAEYQETQYF
TRBJ2-7 | - | many | TRBV7-2 | TGTGCCAGCAGCTTCAGCTCCTACGAGCAGTACTTC | CASSFSSYEQYF
TRBJ1-2 | - | many | TRBV7-2 | TGTGCCAGCAGCTTAGTGGCCTATGGCTACACCTTC | CASSLVAYGYTF
TRBJ2-5 | TRBD1 | many | TRBV4-2 | TGTGCCAGCAGCCAGACAGGGGCGAAAGAGACCCAGTACTTC | CASSQTGAKETQYF
TRBJ1-1 | - | many | TRBV20-1 | TGCAGTGCCACACGACCCATATCCGGGACTCCTGAAGCTTTCTTT | CSATRPISGTPEAFF
TRBJ2-5 | TRBD1 | many | TRBV5-6 | TGTGCCAGCAGCCCTCGGACAGGCGCACAAGAGACCCAGTACTTC | CASSPRTGAQETQYF
TRBJ2-5 | - | many | TRBV9 | TGTGCCAGCAGCGTAGCTCCAATTATAGAGACCCAGTACTTC | CASSVAPIIETQYF
TRBJ1-1 | - | - | TRBV5-4 | TGTGCCAGCAGCCCCCATCCTCCTTCCGGCGCTGAAGCTTTCTTT | CASSPHPPSGAEAFF
TRBJ2-7 | - | many | TRBV5-1 | TGCGCCAGCAGCTTAGGGGACACCGCCTACGAGCAGTACTTC | CASSLGDTAYEQYF
TRBJ2-1 | TRBD1 | many | TRBV6-5 | TGTGCCAGCAGTAGGACAGGGGATATGAATAGGGGTGAGCAGTTCTTC | CASSRTGDMNRGEQFF
TRBJ1-6 | - | many | TRBV7-6 | TGTGCCAGCAGCCAACGAGGGGGAGGGGTCTCTAATTCACCCCTCCACTTT | CASSQRGGGVSNSPLHF
TRBJ2-2 | - | few | TRBV12-3/TRBV12-4 | TGTGCCAGCAGTTTCCAGGGGTCCAACGGCGGGGAGCTGTTTTTT | CASSFQGSNGGELFF
TRBJ2-7 | - | many | TRBV12-3/TRBV12-4 | TGTGCCAGCAGGAGGGCCGACGCGGAGCAGTACTTC | CASRRADAEQYF
TRBJ2-1 | TRBD2 | many | TRBV5-4 | TGTGCCAGCAGCTATCCGGGACTAGCGTACAATGAGCAGTTCTTC | CASSYPGLAYNEQFF
TRBJ1-5 | - | few | TRBV6-5 | TGTGCCAGCAGTTCCCGAGGCAATCAGCCCCAGCATTTT | CASSSRGNQPQHF
TRBJ2-1 | TRBD2 | many | TRBV20-1 | TGCAGTGCTAGAAGACTAGCGGGGGGTTACAATGAGCAGTTCTTC | CSARRLAGGYNEQFF
TRBJ1-2 | TRBD1 | - | TRBV4-2 | TGTGCCAGCAGCCAAGAAGTCGGGACAGACTATGGCTACACCTTC | CASSQEVGTDYGYTF
TRBJ2-7 | - | many | TRBV12-3/TRBV12-4 | TGTGCCAGCAGTCCAGATTTTGAGCGGGAGCAGTACTTC | CASSPDFEREQYF
TRBJ2-5 | - | few | TRBV6-5 | TGTGCCAGCAGTTACTCCTGGGGGTCGCAGACCCAGTACTTC | CASSYSWGSQTQYF
TRBJ2-7 | TRBD2 | many | TRBV6-2/TRBV6-3 | TGTGCCAGCAGCCGTAGACTAGCGCACGAGCAGTACTTC | CASSRRLAHEQYF
TRBJ1-1 | TRBD1 | few | TRBV19 | TGTGCCAGTAGTTATGAGGGGGCTGGCACTGAAGCTTTCTTT | CASSYEGAGTEAFF
TRBJ2-5 | - | few | TRBV5-5 | TGTGCCAGCAGCGTCGGGACTCGCGGGGAAGAGACCCAGTACTTC | CASSVGTRGEETQYF
TRBJ2-1 | TRBD2 | many | TRBV4-2 | TGTGCCAGCAGCCAAGAATTCCAGCGGGGGCACAATGAGCAGTTCTTC | CASSQEFQRGHNEQFF
TRBJ2-7 | - | few | TRBV9 | TGTGCCAGCAGCGTAGACGGGGCAGGGGAGCAGTACTTC | CASSVDGAGEQYF
TRBJ2-3 | - | - | TRBV6-6 | TGTGCCAGCAGTTACTCGACGCCCCGCACAGATACGCAGTATTTT | CASSYSTPRTDTQYF